Listed below are T cell receptor beta chains from one sample, sequenced in a study of blood T cells in healthy people across ages. MiXCR, run by TCRdb on the 5' RACE reads, gives a single entry per CDR3 protein. The sample has 1,500,000 or so distinct CDR3 sequences; approximately 59% are singletons. The sample consisted of blood. The receptors derive from a man aged 18 to 30 in good health. The CDR3 runs from the conserved cysteine through the conserved F or W. D genes are given only for firm matches. Size values are once, few and many counts, or a class for expanded clones, and some rows have none.

CASSETGYTVNTGELFF TGTGCCAGCAGTGAAACAGGCTACACAGTGAACACCGGGGAGCTGTTTTTT - TRBV7-9 - TRBJ2-2
CSATTGGLADTQYF TGCAGTGCTACAACAGGGGGCTTGGCAGATACGCAGTATTTT - TRBV20-1 TRBD1 TRBJ2-3
CAANSGGSYNEQFF TGTGCCGCAAATTCGGGGGGCTCCTACAATGAGCAGTTCTTC - TRBV6-6 TRBD2 TRBJ2-1
CASSLAPGPPQETQYF TGTGCCAGCAGCTTAGCCCCGGGACCTCCACAAGAGACCCAGTACTTC - TRBV11-3 - TRBJ2-5
CSGRTGSNSPLHF TGCAGCGGGCGGACAGGGAGTAATTCACCCCTCCACTTT - TRBV29-1 TRBD1 TRBJ1-6
CASSLNAGEVRHEQFF TGTGCCAGCAGCTTAAATGCAGGGGAGGTGCGGCATGAGCAGTTCTTC - TRBV7-9 - TRBJ2-1
CASSRLRLAGTYNEQFF TGCGCCAGCAGCCGCCTCAGACTAGCGGGCACCTACAATGAGCAGTTCTTC - TRBV4-1 TRBD2 TRBJ2-1
CASSQVGQGRYGYTF TGCGCCAGCAGCCAAGTGGGACAGGGGCGCTATGGCTACACCTTC - TRBV4-1 TRBD1 TRBJ1-2
CASSPGGAGLHEQYF TGTGCCAGCAGTCCCGGGGGGGCAGGGCTCCACGAGCAGTACTTC - TRBV27 TRBD2 TRBJ2-7
CASSLKVNTEAFF TGTGCCAGCAGTTTAAAAGTGAACACTGAAGCTTTCTTT few TRBV12-3/TRBV12-4 - TRBJ1-1
CSARDRVYLDYEQYF TGCAGTGCTAGAGATAGGGTCTACCTAGATTACGAGCAGTACTTC - TRBV20-1 - TRBJ2-7
CSASRLSGHSYGYTF TGCAGTGCTAGTCGTTTATCAGGACACAGCTATGGCTACACCTTC - TRBV20-1 - TRBJ1-2
CSVPTSGVLAKNIQYF TGCAGTGTCCCGACTAGCGGGGTCCTAGCCAAAAACATTCAGTACTTC few TRBV20-1 TRBD2 TRBJ2-4
CASSLVRGEDLYEQYF TGTGCCAGCAGCTTGGTCAGGGGGGAAGATCTCTACGAGCAGTACTTC - TRBV7-9 - TRBJ2-7
CASSERDFRTEAFF TGTGCCAGCAGCGAAAGGGATTTTCGGACTGAAGCTTTCTTT - TRBV5-5 - TRBJ1-1
CSASSVSSLGYGYTF TGCAGTGCTAGTTCTGTGAGCAGCCTTGGCTATGGCTACACCTTC once TRBV20-1 - TRBJ1-2
CSATGLAGPYNEQFF TGCAGTGCTACGGGACTAGCGGGACCCTACAATGAGCAGTTCTTC once TRBV20-1 TRBD2 TRBJ2-1
CSASTIFGTDTQYF TGCAGTGCCTCAACTATTTTTGGAACAGATACGCAGTATTTT - TRBV20-1 - TRBJ2-3
CSASTSGLGTQFF TGCAGTGCTAGTACTAGCGGTCTAGGGACCCAGTTCTTC - TRBV20-1 TRBD2 TRBJ2-1
CASSQVNVPETQYF TGTGCCAGCAGCCAAGTAAACGTACCAGAGACCCAGTACTTC - TRBV14 - TRBJ2-5
CASSAFAGVRDTQYF TGTGCCAGCAGTGCCTTCGCGGGGGTGAGAGATACGCAGTATTTT - TRBV25-1 TRBD2 TRBJ2-3
CSSLGQADEQYF TGCAGCTCATTAGGACAGGCTGACGAGCAGTACTTC - TRBV29-1 TRBD1 TRBJ2-7
CASSYSTGGLDDYEQYF TGTGCCAGCAGTTACTCGACGGGTGGACTAGATGACTATGAGCAGTACTTC - TRBV6-2/TRBV6-3 TRBD2 TRBJ2-7
CASSQGIEQYF TGTGCCAGCAGCCAGGGAATTGAGCAGTACTTC - TRBV4-2 - TRBJ2-5
CSVAANEQFF TGCAGCGTTGCGGCCAATGAGCAGTTCTTC few TRBV29-1 - TRBJ2-1
CASSEVTDYNSPLHF TGTGCCAGCAGTGAAGTTACTGACTATAATTCACCCCTCCACTTT - TRBV6-1 - TRBJ1-6
CASHLTGTGIQETQYF TGTGCCAGCCATTTAACCGGGACTGGGATCCAAGAGACCCAGTACTTC - TRBV28 - TRBJ2-5
CASSRGGRQPQHF TGTGCCAGCAGTCGGGGGGGACGACAGCCCCAGCATTTT - TRBV6-5 - TRBJ1-5
CASSGRGPEKLFF TGTGCCAGCAGTGGGAGGGGGCCGGAAAAACTGTTTTTT few TRBV3-1 TRBD1 TRBJ1-4
CASTLGTGGNTQYF TGTGCCAGCACCCTAGGGACAGGGGGGAATACGCAGTATTTT - TRBV12-3/TRBV12-4 TRBD1 TRBJ2-3
CASSYLGAETQYF TGTGCCAGCAGTTACCTCGGGGCAGAGACCCAGTACTTC few TRBV6-5 - TRBJ2-5
CASSLSPQAGETQYF TGTGCCAGCAGCTTAAGTCCTCAAGCGGGAGAGACCCAGTACTTC - TRBV7-7 - TRBJ2-5
CASSQGVARDGISYEQYF TGTGCCAGCAGCCAAGGAGTTGCTCGGGACGGTATATCCTACGAGCAGTACTTC - TRBV4-2 - TRBJ2-7
CASSEATFARVYNEQFF TGTGCCAGCAGTGAAGCTACATTCGCCCGGGTCTACAATGAGCAGTTCTTC few TRBV2 - TRBJ2-1
CATYGMTGFQYGYTF TGTGCCACATACGGAATGACGGGGTTCCAGTATGGCTACACCTTC once TRBV28 - TRBJ1-2
CSAPSGASSYNEQYF TGCAGTGCCCCCAGCGGGGCCAGCTCCTACAATGAGCAGTACTTC - TRBV20-1 TRBD2 TRBJ2-7
CASSYSLAGRSDTQYF TGTGCCAGCAGTTACAGTCTAGCGGGGAGGTCAGATACGCAGTATTTT - TRBV6-5 TRBD2 TRBJ2-3
CSARHYLTAYGYTF TGCAGTGCTAGACACTACCTAACAGCTTATGGCTACACCTTC - TRBV20-1 - TRBJ1-2
CASSVGSGGLRTYEQYF TGTGCCAGCAGTGTTGGTAGCGGGGGGTTAAGAACCTACGAGCAGTACTTC - TRBV2 TRBD2 TRBJ2-7
CASSVEGSNEKLFF TGTGCCAGCAGCGTAGAGGGGTCTAATGAAAAACTGTTTTTT - TRBV9 - TRBJ1-4
CASTLGLAAYNEQFF TGTGCCAGCACCCTCGGACTAGCGGCCTACAATGAGCAGTTCTTC - TRBV6-1 TRBD2 TRBJ2-1
CATSDSSGYTF TGTGCCACCAGTGATTCTAGTGGCTACACCTTC - TRBV24-1 - TRBJ1-2
CSGNGGAPYEQYF TGCAGTGGTAACGGTGGTGCCCCCTACGAGCAGTACTTC - TRBV20-1 - TRBJ2-7
CAGRTGDGYTF TGTGCCGGACGGACAGGGGACGGCTACACCTTC - TRBV12-3/TRBV12-4 TRBD1 TRBJ1-2
CSARPRTSGNEQFF TGCAGTGCTAGACCACGGACTAGCGGAAATGAGCAGTTCTTC - TRBV20-1 TRBD2 TRBJ2-1
CASSLSIGTGLGSYNEQFF TGTGCCAGCAGTTTATCGATAGGGACGGGCTTAGGGTCCTACAATGAGCAGTTCTTC few TRBV27 - TRBJ2-1
CSAKARDPGTEAFF TGCAGTGCTAAAGCCCGGGACCCCGGGACTGAAGCTTTCTTT - TRBV20-1 - TRBJ1-1
CSVEEMDRAYNEQFF TGCAGCGTTGAAGAAATGGACAGGGCTTACAATGAGCAGTTCTTC - TRBV29-1 TRBD1 TRBJ2-1
CSVTPGSSYEQYF TGCAGCGTCACACCGGGGTCGTCCTACGAGCAGTACTTC - TRBV29-1 - TRBJ2-7